What follows describes a single T cell receptor beta chain. This entry is derived from a study of STAT5B mutations in CD4+ large granular lymphocyte leukemia. This CDR3 has 13 amino acids. The V end lost 3 bases, the J end lost 2 bases, and 7 bases lay between the germline ends. Germline V CDR1 and CDR2: KGHSY, FQNENV. Repertoires were generated with immunoSEQ multiplex PCR, while TCRdb's copy carries only in-frame clones and drops some. This sample has under 25,000 clones, with less than 80% found just once. The sequenced sample consisted of CD4+ T cells from blood buffy coats. This sequence joins TRBV16 and TRBJ1-1, with D unresolved. This receptor was identified in a human donor in good health. The CDR3 coding sequence is TGTGCCAGCAGCCATAGAGAAAACACTGAAGCTTTCTTT. Translation gives CASSHRENTEAFF.